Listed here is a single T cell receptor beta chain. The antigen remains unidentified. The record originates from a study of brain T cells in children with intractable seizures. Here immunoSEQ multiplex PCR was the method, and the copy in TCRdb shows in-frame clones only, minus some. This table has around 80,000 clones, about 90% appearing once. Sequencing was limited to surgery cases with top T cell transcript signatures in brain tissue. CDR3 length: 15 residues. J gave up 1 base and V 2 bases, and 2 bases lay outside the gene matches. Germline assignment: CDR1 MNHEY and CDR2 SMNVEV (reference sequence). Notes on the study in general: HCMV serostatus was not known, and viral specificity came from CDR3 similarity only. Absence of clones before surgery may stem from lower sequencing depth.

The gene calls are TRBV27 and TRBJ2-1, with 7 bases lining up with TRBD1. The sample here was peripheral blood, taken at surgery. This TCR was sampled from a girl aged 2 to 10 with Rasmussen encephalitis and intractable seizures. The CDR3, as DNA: TGTGCCAGCAGTTTAGGGACAGCTTCCTACAATGAGCAGTTCTTC. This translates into CASSLGTASYNEQFF.